This T cell receptor beta chain is drawn from a study of PD-L1 blockade in urothelial cancer. Study summary: Analyzed time points were 3 weeks (second dose) and 6 weeks after therapy began.

The CDR3 totals 16 residues. In germline, CDR1 is SGHTS, CDR2 YDEGEE. Trimming stripped 1 base from V and 1 base from J, with 14 bases between. Data came from immunoSEQ multiplex PCR; TCRdb stores just in-frame clones and leaves some out. This sample has 53,000 or so clones, with 86% found just once. Material: PBMCs, obtained around atezolizumab (anti-PD-L1) treatment. The sequence derives from a man aged 55-75 years with urothelial cancer. This chain connects TRBV5-8 to TRBJ1-1; TRBD1 might be the D (6 bases). The CDR3 loop is CASSLQPHRENTEAFF. CDR3 DNA: TGTGCCAGCAGCTTGCAGCCTCACAGGGAGAACACTGAAGCTTTCTTT.